This TCR beta chain emerged from a study of a mutant IDH1 vaccine in newly diagnosed glioma (dated by TCRdb to the early 2020s). Study-wide context: Vaccination started 4-6 weeks after radiotherapy alone, or was given together with temozolomide cycles in the groups whose treatment included chemotherapy. Of the roughly 34 treated patients, approximately 62% were male and approximately 40% were female, and the mean age was about 40 years. Prior to enrollment, patients had been given standard therapy consisting of radiotherapy alone, temozolomide alone, or radiochemotherapy with temozolomide, with the combination given to most patients. Visit V12 was the week-35 safety follow-up and visit V13 was the week-47 end of study. Peripheral blood was collected at six visits: V03 (baseline), V05, V07, V10, V12 and V13. Longitudinal TCRB deep sequencing was done for 25 treated patients, wherever samples were available for exploratory analyses.

General study outcomes and caveats: Changes in the top peripheral T cell clonotypes picked up by TCRB sequencing did not appear to be linked to pseudoprogression. The authors noted that analyses of patient blood samples could not be reproduced because of sample limitations. PBMC samples for TCRB deep sequencing were selected based on availability. Across multiple MHC alleles, vaccine-induced immune responses were seen in nearly 95% of patients.

Spanning cysteine to phenylalanine, the CDR3 consists of 13 amino acids. CDR3 DNA only is kept here, 39 bases in frame from base 1. At the junction V is shortened by 0 bases and J by 6 bases, with 8 bases in between. CDR1 and CDR2, per the germline V gene, are SGHVS and FQNEAQ. Comments on this clone: Its antigen remains undetermined. Base qualities are not at hand, and no much larger clone is one base apart.

Libraries were prepared through the immunoSEQ multiplex PCR assay. The hsTCRB Kit was used according to the manufacturer's protocol to amplify rearranged TCR beta chain sequences. Sequencing of TCRB libraries was carried out on an Illumina MiSeq. The paper's processing steps were these. The proprietary platform of the kit vendor was used for demultiplexing, trimming and gene mapping. Here the immuneACCESS table is served through TCRdb, limited to in-frame sequences with V and J called. Missing clones are a known gap in these copies; in checked studies unresolved V genes cover under half, and the rest lacks a known reason. The DNA gave D and trimming, while V, J and clone size come from that table. The sample table shows more than 55,000 clones, and around 84% are seen once. Roughly 4.5% of the sample belongs to the ten largest clones. The time point label on this specimen signifies: week 35, safety follow-up. Each vaccine dose was 300 ug of a 20-mer mutant IDH1 peptide in Montanide, given subcutaneously with topical imiquimod. Patients were given eight vaccinations, in weeks 1, 3, 5, 7, 11, 15, 19 and 23, which matched visits V03 through V10. Newly diagnosed WHO grade 3 or 4 IDH1-mutant astrocytomas showing loss of nuclear ATRX were present in the donors. The samples were drawn from NOA16, a multicentre, single-arm, open-label phase I trial in Germany that tested a mutant IDH1 peptide vaccine in humans for the first time. Genomic DNA for TCRB sequencing was extracted from EDTA blood using the DNeasy Blood and Tissue Kit.

Sequenced material: PBMCs, taken from a glioma patient whose treatment included an IDH1 peptide vaccine. The clonotype comes from a man aged 30 to 45 with glioma. Here the chain combines TRBV7-8 and TRBJ1-2; the D gene lacks a confident call. This receptor carries the CDR3 CASSLAERNGYTF. In nucleotides, the sequence is TGTGCCAGCAGCTTAGCGGAGAGGAATGGCTACACCTTC.